These 16 T cell receptor beta chains share one sample of origin, sequenced in a study of PD-L1 blockade in urothelial cancer. Time point in this sample: pretreatment peripheral blood. The assay was immunoSEQ multiplex PCR, and TCRdb's table has in-frame clones only and misses some. The table shows under 70,000 clones, with approximately 75% occurring only once. The specimen was PBMCs, collected around atezolizumab (anti-PD-L1) treatment. The receptors here all came from a man in his 70s with urothelial cancer.

This clone is a singleton in its sample. The V gene is TRBV15, the J gene TRBJ1-2; the match to TRBD1 covers 7 bases. Germline CDR1 and CDR2: LNHNV and YYDKDF (reference sequence). After removal of 0 bases from V and 5 bases from J, the junction contained 9 bases not matched to a gene. This CDR3 has 16 residues. In nucleotides, the CDR3 is TGTGCCACCAGCAGAGACCTACAGGGGATGGGGTATGGCTACACCTTC. Amino acids: CATSRDLQGMGYGYTF.

The rearrangement links TRBV7-2 to TRBJ2-1; D may be TRBD2 (6 bases). This CDR3 region has 13 residues. Looked up from germline, CDR1 is SGHTA and CDR2 is FQGNSA. V was shortened by 2 bases and J by 8 bases, with 10 bases between the two germline ends. CDR3 amino acids: CASSLRTNHEQFF. CDR3 coding DNA: TGTGCCAGCAGCTTACGGACTAACCATGAGCAGTTCTTC. Filled out from reference TRBV7-2 and TRBJ2-1, the complete variable domain reads GAGVSQSPSNKVTEKGKDVELRCDPISGHTALYWYRQSLGQGLEFLIYFQGNSAPDKSGLPSDRFSAERTGGSVSTLTIQRTQQEDSAVYLCASSLRTNHEQFFGPGTRLTVL.

The V gene is TRBV7-2, the J gene TRBJ2-1, with D perhaps matching TRBD2 (6 bases). Germline V lookup: CDR1 SGHTA, CDR2 FQGNSA. CDR3 size: 14 residues. Trimming left V 6 bases short and J 6 bases short, with 15 bases between. The CDR3 coding sequence is TGTGCCAGCAGTGAAATAGCGGAAGCCAATGAGCAGTTCTTC. Translating it yields CASSEIAEANEQFF.

V usage is TRBV11-2 and J usage is TRBJ1-3; D possibly corresponds to TRBD1 (5 bases). The germline gives CDR1 SGHAT, CDR2 FQNNGV. CDR3 length equals 15 residues. Trimming pared 3 bases from V and 2 bases from J, leaving 11 bases between. The chain's CDR3 is CASSFRGMAGNTIYF. The CDR3 coding sequence is TGTGCCAGCAGCTTCCGGGGGATGGCTGGAAACACCATATATTTT.

The rearrangement uses TRBV5-1 and TRBJ2-1, with 7 nucleotides matching TRBD2. This CDR3 is built from 13 residues. With 4 bases clipped from V and 9 bases from J, the junction kept 7 bases outside the gene matches. Germline CDR1 is SGHRS and CDR2 is YFSETQ. The CDR3 DNA reads TGCGCCAGCAGCGGTACGACTAGCAGTGAGCAGTTCTTC. The encoded protein is CASSGTTSSEQFF.

The count of this clone is one. The genes are TRBV7-9 and TRBJ2-7, with TRBD1 as a possible D gene (5 bases). Germline lookup yields CDR1 SEHNR and CDR2 FQNEAQ (reference sequence). This CDR3 comprises 15 residues. The V end lost 0 bases, the J end lost 3 bases, and 12 bases lay between the germline ends. The CDR3 loop is CASSLAQGSYYEQYF. The CDR3 region has the DNA TGTGCCAGCAGCTTAGCTCAGGGATCCTACTACGAGCAGTACTTC. The full variable domain, rest sourced from reference TRBV7-9 and TRBJ2-7, is DTGVSQNPRHKITKRGQNVTFRCDPISEHNRLYWYRQTLGQGPEFLTYFQNEAQLEKSRLLSDRFSAERPKGSFSTLEIQRTEQGDSAMYLCASSLAQGSYYEQYFGPGTRLTVT.

The chain joins TRBV11-2 to TRBJ2-7; maybe TRBD2 (5 bases). The CDR3 is 16 amino acids. The V gene lost 4 bases and the J gene lost 7 bases, with 23 bases spanning the gap. Germline loops: CDR1 SGHAT, CDR2 FQNNGV. CDR3 DNA: TGTGCCAGCAGCTCATACTTCGGGAAGGTCCTGGGGGAGCAGTACTTC. Its protein product is CASSSYFGKVLGEQYF.

The chain recombines TRBV7-9 with TRBJ1-2; tentative D call: TRBD1 (5 bases). V gave up 5 bases and J gave up 0 bases, with 13 bases separating them. The CDR3 sequence is 15 residues long. Germline CDR1 reads SEHNR; CDR2 reads FQNEAQ (reference sequence). The CDR3 bases are TGTGCCAGCAGCCCTCAGGGCCAGCCTAACTATGGCTACACCTTC. It codes for CASSPQGQPNYGYTF.

J is TRBJ2-3 and V is TRBV4-3; D gene unclear. The V end was cut by 5 bases, the J end by 4 bases, with 13 bases between. The CDR3 spans 14 residues. Germline CDR1 and CDR2: LGHNA and YSLEER. Here the CDR3 reads CASSAERGADTQYF. The CDR3 nucleotides read TGCGCCAGCAGCGCAGAGAGAGGCGCAGATACGCAGTATTTT.

The chain has TRBV25-1 and TRBJ2-6; no definite D call. Germline V gene data show CDR1 as MGHDK and CDR2 as SYGVNS. This CDR3 is built from 15 residues. V dropped 2 bases and J dropped 2 bases, with 7 bases sitting between them. The CDR3 spells CASSEGEAGANVLTF. CDR3 DNA: TGTGCCAGCAGTGAAGGAGAGGCTGGGGCCAACGTCCTGACTTTC.

V gene TRBV5-7 combines with J gene TRBJ1-5; tentative D call: TRBD1 (5 bases). TRBV5-7 is filed as an ORF, its function uncertain. Trimming took off 4 bases at V and 4 bases at J, with 18 bases between the two ends. The CDR3 loop spans 16 amino acids. CDR3 loop: CASSHPPREGNQPQHF. The CDR3 bases are TGTGCCAGCAGCCACCCCCCCAGGGAAGGGAATCAGCCCCAGCATTTT.

This clone was observed once. The chain recombines TRBV28 with TRBJ1-5; 7 bases match TRBD1. The germline V gene has CDR1 MDHEN and CDR2 SYDVKM. The CDR3 is 15 amino acids. The junction had 4 bases not matched to a gene; V was cut back by 3 bases and J by 2 bases. The CDR3 sequence: CASSFQGGGNQPQHF. The CDR3 DNA sequence: TGTGCCAGCAGTTTCCAGGGGGGCGGCAATCAGCCCCAGCATTTT.

The V call is TRBV7-9, the J call TRBJ1-2; D ambiguous. The CDR3 sequence is 14 residues long. Trimming stripped 5 bases from V and 8 bases from J, with 18 bases between. CDR1 is SEHNR, CDR2 FQNEAQ, per germline (reference sequence). The CDR3 spells CASSPEERQGGYTF. CDR3 DNA sequence: TGTGCCAGCAGCCCTGAGGAGAGGCAAGGCGGCTACACCTTC.

Only one count was recorded for this clone. This chain uses TRBV5-6 with TRBJ1-5; 7 bases align to TRBD1. In germline, CDR1 is SGHDT, CDR2 YYEEEE. Losses at the gene ends were 3 bases for V and 3 bases for J; bases not matched to a gene: 6. This CDR3 has 15 amino acids. The CDR3 here is CASSSLQGPNQPQHF. In DNA form, the CDR3 reads TGTGCCAGCAGCTCGCTACAGGGGCCCAATCAGCCCCAGCATTTT.

The rearrangement uses TRBV5-4 and TRBJ2-3; D ambiguous. Looked up from germline, CDR1 is SGHNT and CDR2 is YYREEE (reference sequence). Between the trimmed V and J ends, which lost 0 bases and 2 bases, there was a span of 4 bases. CDR3 size: 13 residues. The CDR3 coding sequence is TGTGCCAGCAGCTTGGACAACACAGATACGCAGTATTTT. It codes for CASSLDNTDTQYF.

The genes are TRBV7-2 and TRBJ2-2; 7 bases line up with TRBD2. Trimming took 5 bases from V and 7 from J; bases not matched to a gene: 10. The CDR3 sequence is 15 residues long. Germline CDR1 is SGHTA and CDR2 is FQGNSA. The CDR3 nucleotides are TGTGCCAGCAGCCGGGGAGGGGACGGAAACGGGGAGCTGTTTTTT. Its translation is CASSRGGDGNGELFF.